One and the same sample provided the 32 T cell receptor beta chains below, sequenced in a study of PD-1 blockade in classical Hodgkin lymphoma. Time point denoted: cycle 4 day 1 (C4D1), after six to seven weeks of nivolumab. All the patients suffered relapse after autologous stem cell transplantation, and brentuximab vedotin exposure differed. The repertoire was sequenced with immunoSEQ multiplex PCR; TCRdb's copy has only in-frame clones and lacks some. Among some 21,000 clones listed, 70% to 75% were seen once. The sequenced sample was peripheral blood mononuclear cells (PBMCs), obtained before the fourth cycle of nivolumab. These receptors came from a human donor with classical Hodgkin lymphoma.

This sequence joins TRBV2 and TRBJ1-5; 9 bases are shared with TRBD1. The CDR3 contains 13 residues. The V segment lost 11 bases and the J segment 7 bases; nucleotides outside the gene matches: 9. Looked up from germline, CDR1 is SNHLY and CDR2 is FYNNEI. The CDR3 coding sequence is TGTGCCGCCGGGACAGGGATTTTCCAGCCCCAGCATTTT. Its protein is CAAGTGIFQPQHF. Based on the CDR3 plus reference TRBV2 and TRBJ1-5, the full variable domain is EPEVTQTPSHQVTQMGQEVILRCVPISNHLYFYWYRQILGQKVEFLVSFYNNEISEKSEIFDDQFSVERPDGSNFTLKIRSTKLEDSAMYFCAAGTGIFQPQHFGDGTRLSIL.

This clone was picked up one time. The chain uses TRBV9 and TRBJ1-1, with D possibly matching TRBD1 (5 bases). Germline lookup yields CDR1 SGDLS and CDR2 YYNGEE. Trimming took 1 base from V and 0 from J, leaving 7 bases between them. CDR3 length equals 14 residues. The CDR3 here is CASSVTGLNTEAFF. Written as DNA, the CDR3 is TGTGCCAGCAGCGTAACAGGCTTGAACACTGAAGCTTTCTTT.

This chain joins TRBV4-3 and TRBJ1-1; D is uncertain. The CDR3 sequence is 14 residues long. V lost 0 bases and J lost 1, with 6 bases in between. CDR1 and CDR2 from the germline V gene are LGHNA and YSLEER. CDR3 protein: CASSQDGRNTEAFF. The CDR3 region has the DNA TGCGCCAGCAGCCAAGATGGCAGGAACACTGAAGCTTTCTTT.

V gene TRBV7-2 combines with J gene TRBJ1-1; D is uncertain. The ends were cut back, 5 bases at V and 1 base at J, with 11 bases in the middle. The length of the CDR3 is 14 residues. Germline V CDR1 and CDR2: SGHTA, FQGNSA. CDR3 region: CASSLFWGNTEAFF. CDR3 nucleotide sequence: TGTGCCAGCAGCCTGTTTTGGGGGAACACTGAAGCTTTCTTT.

The chain employs TRBV6-5 and TRBJ1-1, with TRBD1 matching 7 bases. V trimming: 6 bases; J trimming: 5 bases; junction bases outside the gene matches: 9. CDR1 and CDR2 (germline): MNHEY, SVGAGI. This CDR3 contains 14 residues. CDR3: CASRTDRVGTEAFF. CDR3 sequence (DNA): TGTGCCAGCAGGACCGACAGGGTGGGTACTGAAGCTTTCTTT.

The chain has TRBV5-4 and TRBJ1-6; tentative D call: TRBD1 (5 bases). This CDR3 contains 14 residues. Trimming stripped 2 bases from V and 7 bases from J, with 10 bases between. Germline lookup yields CDR1 SGHNT and CDR2 YYREEE (reference sequence). The CDR3 bases are TGTGCCAGCAGCTTCCAGGGAATCAATTCACCCCTCCACTTT. Encoded protein: CASSFQGINSPLHF.

This clone was seen only a few times. CDR3 protein: CASSGLDRNQPQHF. CDR3 DNA: TGTGCCAGCAGTGGACTCGACAGGAATCAGCCCCAGCATTTT. V usage is TRBV2 and J usage is TRBJ1-5; tentatively, D is TRBD1 (6 bases). The CDR3 covers 14 residues. Germline CDR1 is SNHLY and CDR2 is FYNNEI. Trimming pared 4 bases from V and 4 bases from J, leaving 11 bases between.

This chain uses TRBV19 with TRBJ2-1, with 7 nucleotides matching TRBD2. The CDR3 spans 18 residues. Trimming cost V 3 bases and J 0 bases; bases outside gene matches: 11. The germline V gene encodes CDR1 LNHDA and CDR2 SQIVND (reference sequence). The CDR3: CASSMVQRGWSSYNEQFF. Here the CDR3 DNA reads TGTGCCAGTAGTATGGTCCAGCGGGGATGGAGCTCCTACAATGAGCAGTTCTTC.

The chain carries TRBV10-3 and TRBJ2-7, with 11 positions matching TRBD2. This CDR3 spans 16 amino acids. V was clipped by 0 bases and J by 4 bases; unmatched bases: 5. Per the germline V gene, CDR1 is ENHRY and CDR2 is SYGVKD. CDR3 residues: CAISESITSGSYEQYF. The CDR3 bases are TGTGCCATCAGTGAGTCGATAACTAGCGGGAGTTACGAGCAGTACTTC.

The rearrangement links TRBV4-3 to TRBJ2-7; no clear D gene. This CDR3 is built from 14 residues. The germline V gene has CDR1 LGHNA and CDR2 YSLEER. The ends were cut back, 1 base at V and 4 bases at J, with 11 bases in the middle. The CDR3 sequence is CASSQGDGPYEQYF. CDR3 nucleotides: TGCGCCAGCAGCCAAGGTGACGGCCCGTACGAGCAGTACTTC.

A few counts support this clone. The chain carries TRBV28 and TRBJ2-5, with 9 bases fitting TRBD2. There are 16 residues in the CDR3. V shed 6 bases and J 0 bases; nucleotides not matched to a gene: 8. The germline gives CDR1 MDHEN, CDR2 SYDVKM. DNA for the CDR3: TGTGCCAGCAGCCGATATAGCGGGAGATACCAAGAGACCCAGTACTTC. Protein product: CASSRYSGRYQETQYF.

This sequence joins TRBV27 and TRBJ2-5, with 8 bases identical to TRBD1. CDR1 MNHEY and CDR2 SMNVEV come from the germline V gene (reference sequence). V shed 5 bases, J shed 4 bases, and the junction held 9 bases outside the gene matches. This CDR3 has 15 residues. The DNA of the CDR3 is TGTGCCAGCAGTCCCAGGACAGGGTGGGGAGAGACCCAGTACTTC. This sequence encodes CASSPRTGWGETQYF.

This clone was observed once. V and J are TRBV4-1 and TRBJ2-4; a weak D match, TRBD1 (6 bases). The V gene lost 3 bases and the J gene lost 4 bases, with 13 bases spanning the gap. The CDR3 sequence is 15 residues long. Germline V gene sequence: CDR1 MGHRA, CDR2 YSYEKL. Here the CDR3 DNA reads TGCGCCAGCAGCCATTGGACAGATTTGAAAAACATTCAGTACTTC. It is translated as CASSHWTDLKNIQYF.

This chain joins TRBV4-3 and TRBJ2-3; D is perhaps TRBD2 (5 bases). Germline lookup yields CDR1 LGHNA and CDR2 YSLEER. Trimming removed 1 base at V and 8 bases at J, with 16 bases between. The CDR3 is 15 residues long. CDR3 residues: CASSQANAGTSTQYF. The CDR3 DNA is TGCGCCAGCAGCCAAGCCAACGCCGGTACTAGTACGCAGTATTTT.

The chain employs TRBV5-1 and TRBJ1-2, with D maybe TRBD1 (6 bases). This CDR3 is built from 16 residues. V was pared by 6 bases and J by 5 bases, with 23 bases between. Germline V gives CDR1 SGHRS, CDR2 YFSETQ. CDR3 loop: CASTPLTGTSSYGYTF. The CDR3 nucleotides are TGCGCCAGCACCCCCTTGACAGGAACGTCTTCTTATGGCTACACCTTC.

The genes are TRBV7-9 and TRBJ2-2; possibly TRBD1 for D (6 bases). Trimming removed 5 bases from V and 1 base from J, with 17 bases in between. From germline, CDR1 is SEHNR and CDR2 FQNEAQ (reference sequence). The CDR3 covers 17 residues. CDR3 sequence (DNA): TGTGCCAGCAGCCCAAATTCGGGCAGGGGGAACACCGGGGAGCTGTTTTTT. As protein: CASSPNSGRGNTGELFF. The full variable domain, rest sourced from reference TRBV7-9 and TRBJ2-2, is DTGVSQNPRHKITKRGQNVTFRCDPISEHNRLYWYRQTLGQGPEFLTYFQNEAQLEKSRLLSDRFSAERPKGSFSTLEIQRTEQGDSAMYLCASSPNSGRGNTGELFFGEGSRLTVL.

The rearrangement joins TRBV5-1 to TRBJ2-1; 8 nucleotides line up with TRBD2. Germline V lookup: CDR1 SGHRS, CDR2 YFSETQ. J lost 3 bases, V lost 2 bases, and 7 bases had no gene match. This CDR3 comprises 16 residues. The CDR3 DNA follows: TGCGCCAGCAGCTTCACGGCCACTAGCGGCTACAATGAGCAGTTCTTC. As protein: CASSFTATSGYNEQFF. The full variable domain, completed using reference TRBV5-1 and TRBJ2-1, is KAGVTQTPRYLIKTRGQQVTLSCSPISGHRSVSWYQQTPGQGLQFLFEYFSETQRNKGNFPGRFSGRQFSNSRSEMNVSTLELGDSALYLCASSFTATSGYNEQFFGPGTRLTVL.

This chain links TRBV5-1 with TRBJ2-1, with D perhaps TRBD1 (6 bases). CDR1 and CDR2 (germline): SGHRS, YFSETQ. V was shortened by 5 bases and J by 0 bases, with 12 bases between the two germline ends. The CDR3 spans 15 residues. The CDR3, as DNA: TGCGCCAGCAGGGTAACAGGGAGCTCCTACAATGAGCAGTTCTTC. Its protein is CASRVTGSSYNEQFF.

The chain carries TRBV28 and TRBJ2-2, with TRBD2 as a possible D gene (6 bases). Trimming took 7 bases from V and 4 from J, leaving 13 bases between them. The CDR3 sequence is 14 residues long. CDR1 is MDHEN, CDR2 SYDVKM, per germline. CDR3 nucleotides: TGTGCCAGCACCGGGGGACTTGCCACCGGGGAGCTGTTTTTT. This gives the protein CASTGGLATGELFF. The whole variable domain, filled in from reference TRBV28 and TRBJ2-2, reads DVKVTQSSRYLVKRTGEKVFLECVQDMDHENMFWYRQDPGLGLRLIYFSYDVKMKEKGDIPEGYSVSREKKERFSLILESASTNQTSMYLCASTGGLATGELFFGEGSRLTVL.

The CDR3 reads CASSQDLLGLVTEAFF. The DNA for the CDR3 is TGCGCCAGCAGCCAAGATCTTCTGGGGTTGGTCACTGAAGCTTTCTTT. The rearrangement links TRBV4-3 to TRBJ1-1; D unresolved. Trimming removed 0 bases from V and 4 bases from J, with 15 bases in between. Germline V lookup: CDR1 LGHNA, CDR2 YSLEER. CDR3 length equals 16 residues.

This clone was detected a few times. V is TRBV5-4 and J is TRBJ2-1; D is unclear. This CDR3 comprises 15 residues. V lost 0 bases, J lost 0 bases, and 7 bases lay in between. The germline CDR1 and CDR2 sequences are SGHNT and YYREEE (reference sequence). This CDR3 reads CASSLALSSYNEQFF. CDR3 coding DNA: TGTGCCAGCAGCTTGGCCTTAAGCTCCTACAATGAGCAGTTCTTC. Variable domain in full (rest from reference TRBV5-4 and TRBJ2-1): ETGVTQSPTHLIKTRGQQVTLRCSSQSGHNTVSWYQQALGQGPQFIFQYYREEENGRGNFPPRFSGLQFPNYSSELNVNALELDDSALYLCASSLALSSYNEQFFGPGTRLTVL.

The CDR3 reads CASSLTTGATGELFF. The CDR3 DNA reads as TGTGCCAGCAGCTTAACGACAGGGGCCACCGGGGAGCTGTTTTTT. This rearrangement joins TRBV7-6 to TRBJ2-2, with 8 bases matching TRBD1. The CDR3 has 15 amino acids. Trimming at V came to 2 bases and at J to 4 bases, leaving 3 bases not matched to a gene. Per germline, CDR1 SGHVS and CDR2 FNYEAQ.

V gene TRBV5-6 combines with J gene TRBJ1-2; D may be TRBD1 (5 bases). The V end was cut by 0 bases, the J end by 8 bases, with 14 bases between. Germline CDR1 is SGHDT and CDR2 is YYEEEE. The CDR3 covers 14 residues. The CDR3 region is CASSLVRSGGGYTF. The CDR3 DNA sequence: TGTGCCAGCAGCTTGGTTCGTTCGGGGGGAGGCTACACCTTC.

The chain couples TRBV5-4 to TRBJ1-1, with D unresolved. The length of the CDR3 is 12 residues. Per germline, CDR1 SGHNT and CDR2 YYREEE (reference sequence). V lost 4 bases and J 8 bases, leaving 12 bases between the germline ends. Here the CDR3 reads CASSPLGKEAFF. The CDR3, as DNA: TGTGCCAGCAGCCCCCTGGGCAAAGAAGCTTTCTTT.

V is TRBV6-5 and J is TRBJ1-2; possibly TRBD1 for D (5 bases). CDR3 length equals 14 residues. The V and J ends lost 0 bases and 7 bases respectively, with 12 bases between them. Germline CDR1 reads MNHEY; CDR2 reads SVGAGI. CDR3 DNA: TGTGCCAGCAGTTACTCGCGCCTGGGGGGTGGCTACACCTTC. This gives the protein CASSYSRLGGGYTF.

The chain is built from TRBV28 and TRBJ1-5, with D maybe TRBD1 (5 bases). CDR1 is MDHEN, CDR2 SYDVKM, per germline. CDR3 length: 15 residues. The ends were cut back, 5 bases at V and 5 bases at J, with 16 bases in the middle. Here the CDR3 DNA reads TGTGCCAGCAGTACGGGCAGCGGGGGTTATCAGCCCCAGCATTTT. This translates into CASSTGSGGYQPQHF.

This clone was seen a few times. This sequence joins TRBV2 and TRBJ2-1; D is possibly TRBD2 (5 bases). V was trimmed by 5 bases and J by 10 bases, leaving 15 bases between them. The CDR3 is 13 residues long. Germline V gene lookup returns CDR1 SNHLY and CDR2 FYNNEI. The CDR3 DNA reads TGTGCCAGCAGTCCTACCTGGACTGGGGAGCAGTTCTTC. It translates to CASSPTWTGEQFF. Supplemented by reference TRBV2 and TRBJ2-1, the full variable domain reads EPEVTQTPSHQVTQMGQEVILRCVPISNHLYFYWYRQILGQKVEFLVSFYNNEISEKSEIFDDQFSVERPDGSNFTLKIRSTKLEDSAMYFCASSPTWTGEQFFGPGTRLTVL.

This chain connects TRBV19 to TRBJ2-1; possible D gene TRBD2, 5 bases. The CDR3 loop spans 16 amino acids. V shed 5 bases and J shed 0 bases, with 14 bases lying between them. Germline loops: CDR1 LNHDA, CDR2 SQIVND (reference sequence). The CDR3 here is CASSGGSQSSYNEQFF. In DNA form, the CDR3 reads TGTGCCAGTAGTGGTGGGAGCCAAAGCTCCTACAATGAGCAGTTCTTC.

The chain joins TRBV19 to TRBJ2-3; no reliable D call. CDR1 and CDR2 (germline): LNHDA, SQIVND (reference sequence). Trimming left V 4 bases short and J 4 bases short, with 24 bases between. The CDR3 spans 18 residues. The CDR3 spells CASSNRHSTGRPADTQYF. The CDR3 coding sequence is TGTGCCAGTAGTAACAGACACTCGACCGGGCGTCCCGCAGATACGCAGTATTTT.

V is TRBV19 and J is TRBJ1-5; no clear D. This CDR3 has 14 amino acids. V was pared by 7 bases and J by 5 bases, with 15 bases between. Germline V gives CDR1 LNHDA, CDR2 SQIVND (reference sequence). CDR3 amino acids: CASKTTNTYQPQHF. The CDR3, as DNA: TGTGCCAGTAAGACAACCAACACGTATCAGCCCCAGCATTTT.

The chain uses TRBV10-3 and TRBJ2-2, with D uncertain. Germline-derived CDR1 and CDR2 are ENHRY and SYGVKD. This CDR3 comprises 13 residues. The V end lost 6 bases, the J end lost 3 bases, and 8 bases lay between the germline ends. The CDR3 loop is CAIRETYTGELFF. The CDR3 bases are TGTGCCATCAGAGAGACATACACCGGGGAGCTGTTTTTT.

The rearrangement uses TRBV29-1 and TRBJ2-1; D is unclear. Trimming removed 4 bases from V and 3 bases from J, with 13 bases in between. The germline V gene encodes CDR1 SQVTM and CDR2 ANQGSEA. This CDR3 contains 14 residues. CDR3 DNA: TGCAGCGTTGTGCGAGTCTCCCACTACAATGAGCAGTTCTTC. It translates to CSVVRVSHYNEQFF.